This T cell receptor (beta chain) is from a study of radiation and T cells in renal cell carcinoma. The repertoire was sequenced with immunoSEQ multiplex PCR; TCRdb's copy has only in-frame clones and lacks some. Of around 74,000 clones in the sample, roughly 80% were seen once. Between the trimmed V and J ends, which lost 8 bases and 1 base, there was a span of 17 bases. This CDR3 contains 15 residues. Germline values: CDR1 MDHEN, CDR2 SYDVKM. Noted time point: blood 4 weeks post-SBRT, at nephrectomy. Described treatment: 15 Gy SBRT to primary tumor, nephrectomy 4 weeks later. Sequencing was performed on blood, taken from a patient whose treatment included radiotherapy and nephrectomy. The chain carries TRBV28 and TRBJ1-1, with D perhaps TRBD1 (6 bases). This clonotype was sampled from a woman aged 55-69 years with renal cell carcinoma. Written as DNA, the CDR3 is TGTGCCAGCGCGCCGAGGGGGGGGCGGAACACTGAAGCTTTCTTT. Its translation is CASAPRGGRNTEAFF.